Below are 4 T cell receptor beta chains sequenced from a single sample in a study of T cell repertoires in cytomegalovirus infection. No antigen has been identified for these receptors. Via MiXCR, TCRdb re-called the reads, giving one row per CDR3 protein. The sample yields 20,000 to 25,000 distinct CDR3 sequences, around 43% seen once. Sequencing was performed on CD8+ T cells from cultured PBMCs, taken from culture after CMV antigen stimulation. Receptors were obtained from a human donor in good health (CMV status not recorded). Some clones in this sample may be carry-over from other donors' samples.

The chain uses TRBV7-4 and TRBJ2-1; D remains ambiguous. The CDR3 runs to 12 residues. CDR1 and CDR2 (germline): SGHVT, SQSDAQ. V lost 5 bases, J lost 9 bases, and 11 bases lay in between. Written as DNA, the CDR3 is TGTGCCAGCAGCGTAGGCGGTGTTGAGCAGTTCTTC. Amino acid sequence: CASSVGGVEQFF. Based on the CDR3 plus reference TRBV7-4 and TRBJ2-1, the full variable domain is GAGVSQSPRYKVAKRGRDVALRCDSISGHVTLYWYRQTLGQGSEVLTYSQSDAQRDKSGRPSGRFSAERPERSVSTLKIQRTEQGDSAVYLCASSVGGVEQFFGPGTRLTVL.

This clonotype was counted only a few times. The V and J genes are TRBV7-2 and TRBJ2-7; the D is unclear. There are 14 residues in the CDR3. Trimming shortened V by 1 base and J by 3 bases, and 10 bases separated the two germline ends. Germline CDR1 reads SGHTA; CDR2 reads FQGNSA. CDR3 bases: TGTGCCAGCAGCTTAGGGATAGTGCTCTACGAGCAGTACTTC. Translation gives CASSLGIVLYEQYF.

This chain links TRBV4-1 with TRBJ2-1; 8 bases are shared with TRBD1. J lost 7 bases, V lost 0 bases, and 5 bases had no gene match. This CDR3 comprises 15 residues. CDR1 and CDR2 (germline): MGHRA, YSYEKL. CDR3 bases: TGCGCCAGCAGCCAAGATGGGGACAGGAAAAATGAGCAGTTCTTC. It encodes CASSQDGDRKNEQFF.

In regard to this clonotype: A read error may be the cause here, since a much bigger clone is one base away. This CDR3 is missing its conserved last phenylalanine or tryptophan, likely due to a read error. The J gene is TRBJ2-1, the V gene TRBV7-3; 8 bases are shared with TRBD1. This CDR3 comprises 14 residues. CDR1 and CDR2 from the germline V gene are SGHTA and FQGTGA. J lost 8 bases, V lost 5 bases, and 8 bases had no gene match. CDR3: CASSRGQGRDEQFS. CDR3 bases: TGTGCCAGCAGCCGCGGACAGGGACGGGATGAGCAGTTCTCC.